A selection of T cell receptor beta chains follows, all from one sample in a study of T cells in localized non-small cell lung cancer. Some clones are missing from TCRdb's copy, which holds only in-frame ones; the method was immunoSEQ multiplex PCR. Here the sample spans under 50,000 clones, 86% being singletons. The source was peripheral blood mononuclear cells, collected before any cancer treatment. The receptors derive from a male donor older than 55 with stage II lung adenocarcinoma. CDR3s include the opening cysteine and the closing phenylalanine or tryptophan. The D gene is left open where the match is weak. Only some rows state a clone size, as once, few, many or a class for expanded clones.

>-|TRBD2|TRBJ2-1|TRBV4-2
TGTGCCAGCAGCCCTCGGAGGGGTAGCGGGCTCCCGTACAATGAGCAGTTCTTC
CASSPRRGSGLPYNEQFF
>few|TRBD1|TRBJ1-4|TRBV5-1
TGCGCCAGCAGCCCCGGGACAGGGGCCATCCATTGGGATTTT
CASSPGTGAIHWDF
>once|-|TRBJ2-7|TRBV7-2
TGTGCCAGCAGCTCCGGACAGCCCCAGTACTTC
CASSSGQPQYF
>once|-|TRBJ1-2|TRBV14
TGTGCCAGCAGCCCCCGGGGCAGGTCTTCGGGCTACACCTTC
CASSPRGRSSGYTF
>-|-|TRBJ1-2|TRBV18
TGTGCCAGCTCACCTACAGGGTGGGAAGGCTACACCTTC
CASSPTGWEGYTF
>once|-|TRBJ2-2|TRBV21-1
TGTGCCAGCAGCTCCTGGACAGCCCATCCTTTTGGCGCCGGGGAGCTGTTTTTT
CASSSWTAHPFGAGELFF
>once|-|TRBJ2-7|TRBV19
TGTGCCAGTACCCCGGGCAGCCGCCCGTACGAGCAGTACTTC
CASTPGSRPYEQYF
>once|TRBD1|TRBJ2-7|TRBV7-2
TGTGCCAGCAGCTTCGACAGGGAATACGAGCAGTACTTC
CASSFDREYEQYF
>-|-|TRBJ2-1|TRBV6-1
TGTGCCAGCAGTCCCCAACGAGCGGGTTACAATGAGCAGTTCTTC
CASSPQRAGYNEQFF
>-|TRBD2|TRBJ2-3|TRBV19
TGTGCCAGTAGATCCCCACGGGAGGGCCAGACAGATACGCAGTATTTT
CASRSPREGQTDTQYF
>-|-|TRBJ2-1|TRBV5-1
TGCGCCAGCGGCAAGGGGTCGGGCAATGAGCAGTTCTTC
CASGKGSGNEQFF
>-|-|TRBJ2-2|TRBV7-9
TGTGCCAGCAGCCCGCCGGGGACGAACACCGGGGAGCTGTTTTTT
CASSPPGTNTGELFF
>-|TRBD2|TRBJ2-4|TRBV10-3
TGTGCCATCAGTTCAGCGGGAGGCCCCGACTCGGCCAAAAACATTCAGTACTTC
CAISSAGGPDSAKNIQYF
>-|-|TRBJ2-5|TRBV7-2
TGTGCCAGCAGCACCCAGGGCGGAGAGACCCAGTACTTC
CASSTQGGETQYF
>-|-|TRBJ2-5|TRBV5-4
TGTGCCAGCAGCCTCGCCCCAGTCACGGGGGAGACCCAGTACTTC
CASSLAPVTGETQYF
>-|TRBD2|TRBJ2-1|TRBV5-1
TGCGCCAGCAGCTTGGTAGCGGGAGGGCCGTATGAGCAGTTCTTC
CASSLVAGGPYEQFF
>-|-|TRBJ1-2|TRBV7-9
TGTGCCAGCAGCTTAGAGGGCAGGAACTATGGCTACACCTTC
CASSLEGRNYGYTF
>-|-|TRBJ2-1|TRBV4-2
TGTGCCAGCAGCCAAAGTGTGGCCGGGGGAAGCTCCTACAATGAGCAGTTCTTC
CASSQSVAGGSSYNEQFF
>-|-|TRBJ2-7|TRBV7-9
TGTGCCAGCAGCGAGACAGTTACGGCCTACGAGCAGTACTTC
CASSETVTAYEQYF
>-|-|TRBJ1-3|TRBV4-1
TGCGCCAGCAGCCAAGATTCTCGGGGAAGCTCTGGAAACACCATATATTTT
CASSQDSRGSSGNTIYF
>-|TRBD1|TRBJ1-1|TRBV29-1
TGCAGCGTTCTCTCCCGACAGGGTGTAATGAACACTGAAGCTTTCTTT
CSVLSRQGVMNTEAFF
>-|TRBD2|TRBJ2-7|TRBV4-2
TGTGCCAGCAGCCCCCACGGGGTAGCGGGCGGGAGGAACGAGCAGTACTTC
CASSPHGVAGGRNEQYF
>-|TRBD2|TRBJ2-7|TRBV18
TGTGCCAGCTCACCTCGGGCTAGCGGGGGACCCTACGAGCAGTACTTC
CASSPRASGGPYEQYF
>-|TRBD1|TRBJ2-5|TRBV5-4
TGTGCCAGCAGCAGAGAGGGGAGACAGGGGGTAAAGACCCAGTACTTC
CASSREGRQGVKTQYF
>few|-|TRBJ1-2|TRBV11-2
TGTGCCAGCAGCTTAGGAGAGGGCTATGGCTACACCTTC
CASSLGEGYGYTF
>-|TRBD2|TRBJ2-1|TRBV6-1
TGTGCCATCCGGACTAGCGGGAGGGCCCCCAATGAGCAGTTCTTC
CAIRTSGRAPNEQFF
>-|-|TRBJ1-2|TRBV18
TGTGCCAGCTCACAAATGGATCCCAACTATGGCTACACCTTC
CASSQMDPNYGYTF
>-|TRBD2|TRBJ2-2|TRBV28
TGTGCCAGCAGTTATAGCGGGAGAGACACCGGGGAGCTGTTTTTT
CASSYSGRDTGELFF
>once|TRBD1|TRBJ2-1|TRBV25-1
TGTGCCACCTCAAGGGCCAGGGGGCGCGATGAGCAGTTCTTC
CATSRARGRDEQFF
>-|TRBD1|TRBJ1-4|TRBV5-5
TGTGCCAGCAGGCTTTCGACAGGGGGCGGTGAAAAACTGTTTTTT
CASRLSTGGGEKLFF
>-|TRBD1|TRBJ2-1|TRBV5-4
TGTGCCAGCAGCTTAGGCCCTGGGCAGGGGGCGGTCAATGAGCAGTTCTTC
CASSLGPGQGAVNEQFF
>-|TRBD1|TRBJ2-7|TRBV7-9
TGTGCCAGCAGCCGGGGAGGGACAGGGCCGGGGGGTAATACCTACGAGCAGTACTTC
CASSRGGTGPGGNTYEQYF
>-|-|TRBJ1-2|TRBV28
TGTGCCAGCCGCGGCGACAGTAACTATGGCTACACCTTC
CASRGDSNYGYTF
>-|-|TRBJ1-5|TRBV2
TGTGCCAGCGATATCTCTAGCAATCAGCCCCAGCATTTT
CASDISSNQPQHF
>-|-|TRBJ1-4|TRBV19
TGTGCCAGTAGTATAGGCGGGACCATCAAGGAAAAACTGTTTTTT
CASSIGGTIKEKLFF
>-|-|TRBJ2-7|TRBV18
TGTGCCAGCTCACCGGGGGGCTCCTACGAGCAGTACTTC
CASSPGGSYEQYF
>-|-|TRBJ2-3|TRBV19
TGTGCCAGTAGTATCCCTCCGGGACAAGCGACAGATACGCAGTATTTT
CASSIPPGQATDTQYF
>-|-|TRBJ1-3|TRBV4-1
TGCGCCAGCAGCCAAGCCCCCTTAGGGCAGAGCTCTGGAAACACCATATATTTT
CASSQAPLGQSSGNTIYF
>-|-|TRBJ1-4|TRBV7-2
TGTGCCAGCAGTTCGCCGGGGTTTGCAACTAATGAAAAACTGTTTTTT
CASSSPGFATNEKLFF
>-|-|TRBJ2-1|TRBV5-6
TGTGCCAGCAGTGTGGCGTATGAGCAGTTCTTC
CASSVAYEQFF
>-|-|TRBJ1-1|TRBV4-1
TGCGCCAGCAGCCAAGATGGGGCCGGGAACACTGAAGCTTTCTTT
CASSQDGAGNTEAFF
>-|-|TRBJ2-2|TRBV5-1
TGCGCCAGCAGCTTGGTACCGCAGCAAACGAACACCGGGGAGCTGTTTTTT
CASSLVPQQTNTGELFF
>-|-|TRBJ1-3|TRBV25-1
TGTGCCAGCAGTGAGTGGGCAGACACCCAACCTGGAAACACCATATATTTT
CASSEWADTQPGNTIYF
>-|-|TRBJ1-1|TRBV5-1
TGCGCCAGCAGCTTGGTCGGGGGCTTAACCACTGAAGCTTTCTTT
CASSLVGGLTTEAFF
>-|-|TRBJ1-2|TRBV30
TGTGCCTGGGCCGTGAGGAACTATGGCTACACCTTC
CAWAVRNYGYTF
>-|-|TRBJ2-1|TRBV9
TGTGCCAGCAGCGTTCAGGGTAGCTCCTACAATGAGCAGTTCTTC
CASSVQGSSYNEQFF
>-|-|TRBJ1-2|TRBV5-6
TGTGCCAGCAGCTCTCCGGGGGGCTGGGGCTACACCTTC
CASSSPGGWGYTF
>-|TRBD1|TRBJ1-1|TRBV5-8
TGTGCCAGCAGCTTGGGGACAGGGAACACTGAAGCTTTCTTT
CASSLGTGNTEAFF
>-|-|TRBJ2-1|TRBV7-9
TGTGCCAGCAGCTTCGGGGTCAATGAGCAGTTCTTC
CASSFGVNEQFF
>-|-|TRBJ2-5|TRBV5-1
TGCGCCAGCAGCTTAGGGATTAGCGGCTACCAAGAGACCCAGTACTTC
CASSLGISGYQETQYF
>-|-|TRBJ1-3|TRBV4-2
TGTGCCAGCAGCCAAGGGAGGAAGAGTGCTGGAAACACCATATATTTT
CASSQGRKSAGNTIYF
>-|-|TRBJ2-7|TRBV6-5
TGTGCCAGCAAGGCCGGACTCACAGTCTGGGTCGAGCAGTACTTC
CASKAGLTVWVEQYF
>-|-|TRBJ2-7|TRBV5-6
TGTGCCAGCAGCCGAGGGGCCTTCTACGAGCAGTACTTC
CASSRGAFYEQYF
>-|-|TRBJ2-3|TRBV5-1
TGCGCCAGCAGCTTGGTTTCGGGAGCAGATACGCAGTATTTT
CASSLVSGADTQYF
>-|TRBD2|TRBJ2-7|TRBV28
TGTGCCAGCAGTTTTGGGGAGGGCTCCTACGAGCAGTACTTC
CASSFGEGSYEQYF